This entry lists 3 T cell receptor beta chains sequenced from one sample in a study of post-analysis software for immune sequencing data. General study points: TRBV5-6, TRBV5-1 and TRBV20-1 were among 4 or 5 TRBV segments more frequent in patients than controls.

Unique molecular identifiers were carried by the TCR beta cDNA libraries. TCRdb re-analysed the PCR reads in MiXCR, keeping a single row per CDR3 protein. This sample has roughly 700,000 distinct CDR3 sequences, with 25% to 30% found just once. No cognate antigen is known for these TCRs. Sequenced sample: blood. Receptors originate from a girl aged 5-17 years with multiple sclerosis.

This chain joins TRBV5-1 and TRBJ2-2, with TRBD2 identical over 8 bases. With V trimmed by 3 bases and J by 7 bases, 11 bases remained unmatched. CDR3 length: 16 amino acids. Germline loops: CDR1 SGHRS, CDR2 YFSETQ. The CDR3 sequence is CASSSPDGGRIGELFF. CDR3 in DNA: TGCGCCAGCAGCTCACCAGACGGCGGGAGGATCGGGGAGCTGTTTTTT. Filled out from reference TRBV5-1 and TRBJ2-2, the complete variable domain reads KAGVTQTPRYLIKTRGQQVTLSCSPISGHRSVSWYQQTPGQGLQFLFEYFSETQRNKGNFPGRFSGRQFSNSRSEMNVSTLELGDSALYLCASSSPDGGRIGELFFGEGSRLTVL.

The chain combines TRBV12-3 or TRBV12-4 with TRBJ2-2; weak D call: TRBD2 (6 bases). The CDR3 runs 16 residues. Trimming removed 5 bases at V and 6 bases at J, with 19 bases between. DNA of the CDR3: TGTGCCAGCAGTCCGCGCTTGGGGGGAGTTGCCGGGGAGCTGTTTTTT. This gives the protein CASSPRLGGVAGELFF.

The chain combines TRBV20-1 with TRBJ2-1; 10 positions agree with TRBD2. Germline lookup yields CDR1 DFQATT and CDR2 SNEGSKA (reference sequence). The CDR3 is 14 residues long. The junction had 12 bases not matched to a gene; V was cut back by 7 bases and J by 9 bases. Written as DNA, the CDR3 is TGCAGTGGGCTAACGGCTAGCGGGAGTGGTGAGCAGTTCTTC. This sequence encodes CSGLTASGSGEQFF.